Each of the 16 T cell receptor beta chains below was sequenced from the same sample in a study of CD8+ T cells in alopecia areata. RNA was extracted and reverse transcribed into cDNA as the sequencing template. TCRdb's table, derived via immunoSEQ multiplex PCR, lists solely in-frame clones and lacks some. Of 90,000 to 120,000 clones listed, under 65% are singletons. Source material: NKG2D-low CD8+ T cells sorted from blood. These receptors were collected from a human donor with alopecia areata.

This chain uses TRBV9 with TRBJ2-5; D may be TRBD2 (5 bases). The CDR3 has 15 amino acids. Germline assignment: CDR1 SGDLS and CDR2 YYNGEE. V was cut by 2 bases and J by 4 bases, with 15 bases left in between. The CDR3 nucleotides read TGTGCCAGCAGCGTTGACGGACTTGAGAGAGAGACCCAGTACTTC. The encoded protein is CASSVDGLERETQYF.

The J gene is TRBJ1-1, the V gene TRBV6-1; no firm D call. The germline CDR1 and CDR2 sequences are MNHNS and SASEGT. V was clipped by 7 bases and J by 11 bases, with 11 bases between them. The CDR3 loop spans 10 amino acids. CDR3 protein: CASIRSWAFF. The DNA of the CDR3 is TGTGCCAGCATCCGGTCATGGGCTTTCTTT.

This clone appeared a single time. V usage is TRBV29-1 and J usage is TRBJ1-2; no reliable D call. The CDR3 consists of 14 residues. Germline lookup yields CDR1 SQVTM and CDR2 ANQGSEA. Deletions cut 0 bases from V and 1 base from J, with 9 bases between. In nucleotides, the CDR3 is TGCAGCGTTGAAGAACTCGGGATTAACTATGGCTACACCTTC. Residues: CSVEELGINYGYTF.

Here the CDR3 DNA reads TGTGCCAGCAGAGTCAGGGGTTCCTACGAGCAGTACTTC. Its translation is CASRVRGSYEQYF. The chain is built from TRBV27 and TRBJ2-7; possible D gene TRBD1, 6 bases. V was cut by 6 bases and J by 1 base, with 10 bases left in between. Germline assignment: CDR1 MNHEY and CDR2 SMNVEV (reference sequence). This CDR3 region has 13 residues.

The chain couples TRBV5-1 to TRBJ2-1; weak D call: TRBD2 (6 bases). The CDR3 contains 14 residues. V lost 7 bases to trimming and J lost 5 bases, with 16 bases between them. The germline gives CDR1 SGHRS, CDR2 YFSETQ. The CDR3 DNA sequence: TGCGCCAGCGGCCCGGGGGATCCGGACAATGAGCAGTTCTTC. Amino acid sequence: CASGPGDPDNEQFF. The complete variable domain, with remaining parts taken from reference TRBV5-1 and TRBJ2-1, reads KAGVTQTPRYLIKTRGQQVTLSCSPISGHRSVSWYQQTPGQGLQFLFEYFSETQRNKGNFPGRFSGRQFSNSRSEMNVSTLELGDSALYLCASGPGDPDNEQFFGPGTRLTVL.

V gene TRBV29-1 combines with J gene TRBJ2-1; D may be TRBD1 or TRBD2 (5 bases each). V was cut by 1 base and J by 6 bases, with 13 bases left in between. CDR1 and CDR2 from the germline V gene are SQVTM and ANQGSEA. The CDR3 loop spans 14 amino acids. In DNA, the CDR3 is TGCAGCGTTGAAGGGGGGAAGGAGGTCAATGAGCAGTTCTTC. Translated, it gives CSVEGGKEVNEQFF.

V usage is TRBV4-1 and J usage is TRBJ1-1; no firm D call. This CDR3 is built from 14 residues. Trimming shortened V by 6 bases and J by 1 base, and 12 bases separated the two germline ends. Germline V lookup: CDR1 MGHRA, CDR2 YSYEKL. In nucleotides, the CDR3 is TGCGCCAGCAGTATCATTGGAGGGAACACTGAAGCTTTCTTT. This translates into CASSIIGGNTEAFF.

This chain uses TRBV27 with TRBJ2-7; tentatively, D is TRBD2 (6 bases). Germline CDR1 MNHEY, CDR2 SMNVEV (reference sequence). This CDR3 is 13 amino acids long. V lost 3 bases to trimming and J lost 3 bases, with 9 bases between them. The DNA of the CDR3 is TGTGCCAGCAGTTTTGGAGGGTACTACGAGCAGTACTTC. This codes for CASSFGGYYEQYF.

Details on this clone: Other DNA sequences in the same sample also yield this CDR3. This chain links TRBV29-1 with TRBJ2-7; TRBD1 aligns across 9 bases. V trimming: 2 bases; J trimming: 7 bases; junction bases outside the gene matches: 15. The V gene's germline CDR1 is SQVTM and CDR2 ANQGSEA. There are 16 residues in the CDR3. CDR3 in amino acids: CSVETPGQGSSGEQYF. CDR3 in DNA: TGCAGCGTTGAAACACCAGGACAGGGGAGTTCTGGAGAGCAGTACTTC.

This clone was picked up a small number of times. The rearrangement joins TRBV5-6 to TRBJ1-1; TRBD1 is a possible D gene (6 bases). V was trimmed by 1 base and J by 5 bases, leaving 12 bases between them. Germline CDR1 is SGHDT and CDR2 is YYEEEE. The CDR3 covers 14 residues. CDR3 DNA: TGTGCCAGCAGCTTGTACGGGGGGCTGACTGAAGCTTTCTTT. This translates into CASSLYGGLTEAFF.

There are a few counts of this clone. The chain links TRBV28 to TRBJ2-7; D unclear. The V gene's germline CDR1 is MDHEN and CDR2 SYDVKM. V lost 2 bases, J lost 2 bases, and 13 bases lay in between. This CDR3 is 15 amino acids long. Here the CDR3 reads CASSLNSGLAYEQYF. In DNA form, the CDR3 reads TGTGCCAGCAGTTTAAACTCCGGGTTAGCCTACGAGCAGTACTTC. The full variable domain, rest sourced from reference TRBV28 and TRBJ2-7, is DVKVTQSSRYLVKRTGEKVFLECVQDMDHENMFWYRQDPGLGLRLIYFSYDVKMKEKGDIPEGYSVSREKKERFSLILESASTNQTSMYLCASSLNSGLAYEQYFGPGTRLTVT.

This chain connects TRBV15 to TRBJ2-1, with D possibly called TRBD1 or TRBD2 (5 bases each). CDR1 is LNHNV, CDR2 YYDKDF, per germline (reference sequence). V was shortened by 7 bases and J by 5 bases, with 15 bases between the two germline ends. The CDR3 consists of 14 residues. This CDR3 is CATNSGLEHNEQFF. CDR3 in DNA: TGTGCCACCAACTCGGGGCTCGAGCACAATGAGCAGTTCTTC.

The chain recombines TRBV6-6 with TRBJ1-5, with a tentative D call TRBD1 (5 bases). The CDR3 loop spans 13 amino acids. V gave up 10 bases and J gave up 3 bases, with 13 bases separating them. Germline V gives CDR1 MNHNY, CDR2 SVGAGI (reference sequence). The CDR3 nucleotides are TGTGCCACTTCCCAGGGTTTCAATCAGCCCCAGCATTTT. Translated, it gives CATSQGFNQPQHF.

The chain employs TRBV15 and TRBJ2-3; D may be TRBD2 (6 bases). The ends were cut back, 1 base at V and 3 bases at J, with 11 bases in the middle. Germline V gene data show CDR1 as LNHNV and CDR2 as YYDKDF (reference sequence). CDR3 size: 15 residues. This CDR3 reads CATSRGVAVTDTQYF. DNA of the CDR3: TGTGCCACCAGCAGAGGGGTAGCGGTTACAGATACGCAGTATTTT.

The J gene is TRBJ1-2, the V gene TRBV19; 9 nucleotides match TRBD1. The germline V gene encodes CDR1 LNHDA and CDR2 SQIVND (reference sequence). This CDR3 comprises 14 residues. V shed 5 bases, J shed 4 bases, and the junction held 5 bases outside the gene matches. CDR3 in amino acids: CASSPGTGTYGYTF. In nucleotides, the CDR3 is TGTGCCAGTAGTCCCGGGACAGGGACCTATGGCTACACCTTC. The full variable domain, rest sourced from reference TRBV19 and TRBJ1-2, is DGGITQSPKYLFRKEGQNVTLSCEQNLNHDAMYWYRQDPGQGLRLIYYSQIVNDFQKGDIAEGYSVSREKKESFPLTVTSAQKNPTAFYLCASSPGTGTYGYTFGSGTRLTVV.

This chain connects TRBV28 to TRBJ2-7, with a tentative D call TRBD1 (5 bases). This CDR3 has 15 residues. Germline CDR1 is MDHEN and CDR2 is SYDVKM. Trimming cost V 2 bases and J 3 bases, with 14 bases left between them. Written as DNA, the CDR3 is TGTGCCAGCAGTTTAGCTAGGGGCAGCAACTACGAGCAGTACTTC. This codes for CASSLARGSNYEQYF.